The rows below give T cell receptor beta chains drawn from one sample of a study of tumor and adjacent non-tumor tissue in lung cancer. TCRdb re-derived calls from the multiplex PCR reads in MiXCR, one entry per CDR3 protein. The repertoire holds approximately 68,000 distinct CDR3 sequences, with roughly 77% as singletons. Material for sequencing was distant non-tumor lung tissue. These receptors all come from a man in his fifties or sixties with non-small cell lung cancer. Each CDR3 is given without its conserved first and last residue. The order of the fields is D gene, V gene, clone size, CDR3 protein. A D gene is named only where the DNA matches it firmly. Size tells how often a clone was seen (once, few, many) or the class of an expanded clone, and some rows leave it out.

d_call: -; v_call: TRBV4-2; clone_size: -; cdr3_aa: AISQGNQPQH
d_call: -; v_call: TRBV6-5; clone_size: few; cdr3_aa: ASRDTLTLC
d_call: TRBD1; v_call: TRBV20-1; clone_size: -; cdr3_aa: SALEIRRDSNYGYT
d_call: -; v_call: TRBV4-1; clone_size: -; cdr3_aa: ANSQEHATGNIQY
d_call: TRBD1; v_call: TRBV29-1; clone_size: -; cdr3_aa: GVDTTGTGVEDTQY
d_call: -; v_call: TRBV11-3; clone_size: -; cdr3_aa: ASRSGLDDSTDTQY
d_call: -; v_call: TRBV28; clone_size: many; cdr3_aa: ASSPGAEEVPEQY
d_call: TRBD1; v_call: TRBV12-3/TRBV12-4; clone_size: -; cdr3_aa: ASSFGQGISGNTIY
d_call: -; v_call: TRBV29-1; clone_size: -; cdr3_aa: SGRDRRTDTQY
d_call: -; v_call: TRBV28; clone_size: -; cdr3_aa: VSTGGHQETQY
d_call: -; v_call: TRBV11-3; clone_size: -; cdr3_aa: ASSLVGGNEQF
d_call: TRBD1; v_call: TRBV28; clone_size: -; cdr3_aa: ASMIGGAEPF
d_call: TRBD1; v_call: TRBV29-1; clone_size: -; cdr3_aa: SVASLDRGRFEQC
d_call: -; v_call: TRBV11-1; clone_size: -; cdr3_aa: ASSLDQGGYEQY
d_call: TRBD2; v_call: TRBV20-1; clone_size: once; cdr3_aa: SARLPTSGRAYEQY
d_call: -; v_call: TRBV29-1; clone_size: -; cdr3_aa: NIGFGVDTQY
d_call: -; v_call: TRBV5-4; clone_size: -; cdr3_aa: ASSSSQGFMHGQF
d_call: -; v_call: TRBV11-2; clone_size: -; cdr3_aa: ASSLGSFNVLT
d_call: TRBD2; v_call: TRBV11-3; clone_size: -; cdr3_aa: SSSFGGTSSTDTRY
d_call: -; v_call: TRBV5-6; clone_size: -; cdr3_aa: ATSLRQRNGSPLH
d_call: -; v_call: TRBV6-1; clone_size: -; cdr3_aa: ASGRTANVEAF
d_call: TRBD2; v_call: TRBV11-3; clone_size: -; cdr3_aa: AGSYGLAGDDQF
d_call: -; v_call: TRBV6-5; clone_size: -; cdr3_aa: TSSYGGQVSTEGF
d_call: -; v_call: TRBV12-3/TRBV12-4; clone_size: -; cdr3_aa: ASSFGQGAKEQL
d_call: -; v_call: TRBV4-1; clone_size: -; cdr3_aa: ARSLRASWGTEGF
d_call: -; v_call: TRBV7-9; clone_size: -; cdr3_aa: ASSPITGGIEQF
d_call: -; v_call: TRBV6-2/TRBV6-3; clone_size: -; cdr3_aa: VNSYNIRGSFPPEQF
d_call: -; v_call: TRBV29-1; clone_size: -; cdr3_aa: SPDYTGEPF
d_call: -; v_call: TRBV4-2; clone_size: -; cdr3_aa: ASSHCGSGNYEQY
d_call: -; v_call: TRBV20-1; clone_size: -; cdr3_aa: NASVGGEAETQY
d_call: -; v_call: TRBV5-1; clone_size: -; cdr3_aa: ASSLGGSKHPQH
d_call: -; v_call: TRBV4-2; clone_size: -; cdr3_aa: TSSQGRVEREQY
d_call: TRBD2; v_call: TRBV12-3/TRBV12-4; clone_size: -; cdr3_aa: VSILLAGGYEQY
d_call: -; v_call: TRBV28; clone_size: -; cdr3_aa: ASSLYTLPKNIQY
d_call: -; v_call: TRBV5-4; clone_size: -; cdr3_aa: ASSLIHRPEETQY
d_call: -; v_call: TRBV20-1; clone_size: -; cdr3_aa: SASLADNNEQF
d_call: -; v_call: TRBV5-1; clone_size: -; cdr3_aa: ASRPGAGNSPLH
d_call: -; v_call: TRBV7-9; clone_size: -; cdr3_aa: ASSSQGRWTEAF
d_call: -; v_call: TRBV6-5; clone_size: -; cdr3_aa: ASSYEAWPFGGYT
d_call: -; v_call: TRBV5-4; clone_size: -; cdr3_aa: ASSSQGGNERF
d_call: -; v_call: TRBV6-5; clone_size: -; cdr3_aa: TSGQDWNVVGEQF
d_call: -; v_call: TRBV9; clone_size: -; cdr3_aa: ATSVGGGVPYEQY